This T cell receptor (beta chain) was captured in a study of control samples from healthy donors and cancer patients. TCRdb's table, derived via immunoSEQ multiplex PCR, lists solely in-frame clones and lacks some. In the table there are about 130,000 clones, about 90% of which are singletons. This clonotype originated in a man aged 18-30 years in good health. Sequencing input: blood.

As DNA, the CDR3 is TGTGCCAGCAGTATTATATCCGGGACAAGTAAGGATGGCTACACCTTC. It codes for CASSIISGTSKDGYTF. V is TRBV6-6 and J is TRBJ1-2; a possible D gene is TRBD1 (6 bases). Germline V CDR1 and CDR2: MNHNY, SVGAGI (reference sequence). The CDR3 totals 16 residues. Trimming stripped 5 bases from V and 6 bases from J, with 22 bases between.